Sequencing of this T cell receptor (beta chain) was carried out in a study of glioma-infiltrating T cells after dendritic cell vaccination (dated by TCRdb to about 2016). For the wider study: A cohort of roughly 15 glioblastoma patients from Phase I and II dendritic cell vaccination trials was included, of whom 9 were newly diagnosed and 6 had recurrent disease. Survival after dendritic cell vaccination was correlated with TCR sequencing metrics, such as TIL content and the overlap between tumor and blood repertoires. The vaccine was prepared from monocyte-derived dendritic cells that were cultured for roughly seven days with IL-4 and GM-CSF and then pulsed overnight with autologous tumor lysate. Tumor-infiltrating lymphocyte content was quantified and tumor and blood repertoires were compared in dendritic cell-vaccinated glioblastoma patients by deep sequencing of TCR beta CDR3 regions. Patients received autologous tumor lysate-pulsed dendritic cell vaccination between about 2003 and 2013. Three intradermal dendritic cell vaccine injections were administered to patients at biweekly intervals in the arm below the axilla.

TCRB CDR3 regions were amplified from roughly 1.8 ug genomic DNA, or all available DNA if less, using the immunoSEQ assay. The multiplex PCR employed 60 forward primers targeting TCR V beta segments and 13 reverse primers targeting J beta segments. Synthetic control templates were spiked into each sample at limiting dilution to estimate reads per starting template. Reads of 87 bp were generated by sequencing on the Illumina HiSeq System. Under the source paper's analysis protocol: PCR and sequencing errors were removed by merging closely related sequences with a nearest neighbor algorithm. TCR overlap was defined as the percentage of unique tumor TCR beta sequences that were also present in the same patient's peripheral blood. The table was pulled from immuneACCESS by TCRdb, which kept in-frame rearrangements only. Such tables lose some clones; where checked, under half of the loss comes from unresolved V genes, and the rest has no known cause. V, J and clone size were drawn from that table, and D and trimming were deduced from the DNA. This sample gives about 91,000 clones in total; 80% to 90% of them show up just once. The ten largest clones take up approximately 2% of the sample.

Unmatched junction bases come to 7, with V trimmed by 2 bases and J by 4 bases. The CDR1 and CDR2 encoded by the germline V gene are ENHRY and SYGVKD. The CDR3 spans 16 residues, from the cysteine through the valine. Just the 48-base CDR3 DNA is kept, in frame starting at base 1. Overall results and qualifications from the work: The response model built on TCR overlap across three groups was characterized as speculative, with prospective validation still needed. The cohort was small and heterogeneous, and full blood and tumor sets were available for few patients, with initial-recurrent tumor pairs available for even fewer patients. No direct relationship between TCR clonality and survival was found, suggesting that a diverse polyclonal response may matter. After dendritic cell vaccination, a higher estimated pretreatment TIL content predicted longer time to progression and overall survival.

Turning to this clone: Its antigen is currently not known. There are no base qualities to consult, and no much larger clone falls within one base.

Per the publication, the time point label means: after dendritic cell vaccination, including at tumor progression/relapse. Patients were selected on the basis of adequate residual fresh-frozen tumor tissue and more than two years of available survival data. Although molecular status otherwise differed among the glioblastoma patients, no patient had an isocitrate dehydrogenase mutation. PBMC were collected before vaccination, two weeks after the third vaccination, and at tumor progression if tumor progression occurred. The Qiagen DNeasy Blood extraction Kit was used for extraction of genomic DNA. The chain is encoded by TRBV10-3 joined to TRBJ2-7; 11 middle bases align to TRBD2. Source: blood, taken after dendritic cell vaccination. The source of this sequence is a human donor with glioblastoma. The CDR3 is CAISETGTSGSYEQYV. The DNA is as follows: TGTGCCATCAGTGAGACGGGGACTAGCGGTTCGTACGAGCAGTACGTC.